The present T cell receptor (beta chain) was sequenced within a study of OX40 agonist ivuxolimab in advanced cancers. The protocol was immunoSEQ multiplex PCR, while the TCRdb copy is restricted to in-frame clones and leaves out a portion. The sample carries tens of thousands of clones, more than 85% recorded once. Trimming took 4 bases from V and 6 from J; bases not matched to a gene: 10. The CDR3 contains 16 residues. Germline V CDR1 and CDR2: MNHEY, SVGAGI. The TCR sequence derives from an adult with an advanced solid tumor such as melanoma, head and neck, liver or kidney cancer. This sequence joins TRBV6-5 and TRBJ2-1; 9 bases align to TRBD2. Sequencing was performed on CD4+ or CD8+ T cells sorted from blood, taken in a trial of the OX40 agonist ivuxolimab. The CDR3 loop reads CASSSAGAGGRNEQFF. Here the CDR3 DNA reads TGTGCCAGCAGTTCCGCTGGGGCGGGAGGGCGCAATGAGCAGTTCTTC.